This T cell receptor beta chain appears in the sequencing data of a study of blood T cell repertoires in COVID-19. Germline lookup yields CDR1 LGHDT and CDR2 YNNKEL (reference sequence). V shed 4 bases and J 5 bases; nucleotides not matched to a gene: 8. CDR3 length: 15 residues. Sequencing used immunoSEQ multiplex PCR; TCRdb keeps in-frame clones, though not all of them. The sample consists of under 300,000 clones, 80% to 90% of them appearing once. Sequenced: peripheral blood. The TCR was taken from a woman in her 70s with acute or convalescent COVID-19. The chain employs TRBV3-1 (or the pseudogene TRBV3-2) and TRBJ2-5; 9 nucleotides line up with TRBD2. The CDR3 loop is CASSPWVAGAETQYF. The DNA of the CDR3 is TGTGCCAGCAGCCCTTGGGTAGCGGGGGCTGAGACCCAGTACTTC.